This TCR beta chain was sequenced during a study of T cell responses to AZD1222 COVID-19 vaccine (dated by TCRdb to the early 2020s). The study in broad terms: AZD1222 recipients with second doses at about 4 weeks or about 12 weeks were pooled, because spike-specific TCR depth and breadth did not differ between schedules. A total of under 250 trial participants underwent TCR sequencing, of whom about 210 had received two doses of AZD1222 and about 25 had received two doses of the MenACWY control vaccine. Trial participants were enrolled by age into subgroups of 18-55, 56-69 and 70-plus years, and 148, 28 and 57 TCR-sequenced participants, respectively, were included in these subgroups.

Study-wide conclusions, independent of this receptor: In the small 56-69-year group, the increase in depth fell short of significance, most likely because of low power. Reportedly, almost half of the unique spike-specific TCRs recognized epitopes lying outside the regions that are mutated in the B.1.351 and B.1.1.7 variants. Participants were mostly white British, with more females than males. The authors suggested clonal diversity may have been underestimated. The whole spike protein was spanned by vaccine-associated CD4 TCRs, and dominant responses were seen in regions 160-218 and 743-854. Spike-specific TCR breadth and depth rose significantly after two AZD1222 doses compared with day 0 and with MenACWY recipients. Only six AZD1222 recipients were SARS-CoV-2 seropositive at baseline, limiting conclusions about previously exposed vaccinees. Because no day 14 peak-response samples were available, the repertoires could be characterized only after the peak T cell response.

The time point label, as the study defines it: baseline before first vaccination. Vaccinee samples came from UK trials COV001 and COV002, including a single-blind randomized controlled phase 2/3 trial of AZD1222 (ChAdOx1 nCoV-19) in healthy adults. Trial participant PBMC samples were collected at day 0 and day 28 after the second dose for TCRbeta chain sequencing. The CDR3 regions of human TCRbeta chains were analyzed by immunosequencing. In the authors' own workflow: TCRs in the repertoires were compared against a reference library of SARS-CoV-2-specific TCRs that had been generated with the MIRA antigen-specificity platform. Breadth meant the fraction of unique TCRs that were SARS-CoV-2-associated, whereas depth meant the fraction of total T cells that were SARS-CoV-2-associated. Using the MIRA data, each spike-specific TCR was mapped to the spike region that the TCR reacts to and placed in a CD4 or CD8 class. Log10-transformed breadth and depth values were compared by one-way ANOVA with Sidak's multiple comparisons tests. Drawn from immuneACCESS, this table holds only the in-frame rearrangements with V and J called that TCRdb kept. Clones are partly lost; checked studies trace under half to an unresolved V gene and leave the rest unexplained. The V and J calls and clone size are taken from that table; D and trimming were inferred from the DNA. For this sample there are approximately 74,000 clones; around 86% appear just once. In total, the top ten clones hold more than 2% of the sample.

To note about this clone: Which antigen it targets is not known. Per-base quality was not reported, and no clone a single base away is much larger than it.

For CDR1 and CDR2, the germline V gene lists SNHLY and FYNNEI. Relative to germline, V is 9 bases shorter and J is 1 base shorter, with 9 bases between their ends. Taken from cysteine to phenylalanine, the CDR3 has 13 residues. Of the read, only the CDR3 DNA is kept; its 39 bases are in frame from base 1. Here the chain combines TRBV2 and TRBJ2-2; perhaps TRBD2 is the D gene, with 5 bases matching. This TCR was sampled from an adult in good health. The sample was peripheral blood, taken on day 0 of AZD1222 vaccination. This receptor has the CDR3 CASWAGNTGELFF. The DNA sequence is given as TGTGCCAGTTGGGCGGGGAACACCGGGGAGCTGTTTTTT.